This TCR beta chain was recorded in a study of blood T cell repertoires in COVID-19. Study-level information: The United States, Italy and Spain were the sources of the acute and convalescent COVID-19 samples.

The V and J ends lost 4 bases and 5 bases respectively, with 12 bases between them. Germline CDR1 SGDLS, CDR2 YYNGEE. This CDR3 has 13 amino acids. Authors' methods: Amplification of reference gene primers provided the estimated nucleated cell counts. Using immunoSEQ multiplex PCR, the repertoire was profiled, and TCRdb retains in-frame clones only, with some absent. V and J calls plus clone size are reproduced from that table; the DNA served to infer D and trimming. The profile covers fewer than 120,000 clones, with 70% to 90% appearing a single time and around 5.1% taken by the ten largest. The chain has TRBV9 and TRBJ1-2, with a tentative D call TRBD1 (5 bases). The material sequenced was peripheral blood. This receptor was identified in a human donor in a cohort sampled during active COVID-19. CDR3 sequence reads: CASSNRQLYGYTF. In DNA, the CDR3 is TGTGCCAGCAGCAACCGACAGTTATATGGCTACACCTTC.